These 8 T cell receptor beta chains share one sample of origin, sequenced in a study of T cell responses to AZD1222 COVID-19 vaccine. TCRdb keeps only in-frame clones here, not all; method: immunoSEQ multiplex PCR. The profile shows 100,000 or so clones, 92% of them singletons. The material was peripheral blood, obtained on day 0 of AZD1222 vaccination. Receptors were obtained from an adult in good health.

V gene TRBV30 combines with J gene TRBJ2-7, with 10 bases fitting TRBD1. Germline CDR1 and CDR2: GTSNPN and SVGIG (reference sequence). This CDR3 is 13 amino acids long. Trimming removed 5 bases from V and 4 bases from J; junction bases left unmatched: 5. The CDR3 DNA is TGTGCCTGGCAGACAGGGGGCACGTACGAGCAGTACTTC. Its translation: CAWQTGGTYEQYF.

This clone was seen only a few times. The chain links TRBV7-2 to TRBJ1-5, with a weak D call TRBD1 (6 bases). This CDR3 is 15 amino acids long. Between the trimmed V and J ends, which lost 5 bases and 1 base, there was a span of 12 bases. The germline gives CDR1 SGHTA, CDR2 FQGNSA. CDR3 amino acids: CASSPEGGSNQPQHF. CDR3 in DNA: TGTGCCAGCAGCCCTGAAGGGGGAAGCAATCAGCCCCAGCATTTT. The whole variable domain, filled in from reference TRBV7-2 and TRBJ1-5, reads GAGVSQSPSNKVTEKGKDVELRCDPISGHTALYWYRQSLGQGLEFLIYFQGNSAPDKSGLPSDRFSAERTGGSVSTLTIQRTQQEDSAVYLCASSPEGGSNQPQHFGDGTRLSIL.

This chain links TRBV27 with TRBJ1-4; D is perhaps TRBD1 (5 bases). The CDR3 extends over 14 amino acids. Germline CDR1 MNHEY, CDR2 SMNVEV (reference sequence). V gave up 2 bases and J gave up 7 bases, with 11 bases separating them. CDR3 nucleotides: TGTGCCAGCAGTTTAAACAGGCTAAGTGAAAAACTGTTTTTT. It codes for CASSLNRLSEKLFF.

The chain uses TRBV7-2 and TRBJ2-3, with 9 bases fitting TRBD2. Germline V gene sequence: CDR1 SGHTA, CDR2 FQGNSA. Trimming at V came to 1 base and at J to 5 bases, leaving 4 bases not matched to a gene. The CDR3 contains 15 residues. This CDR3 reads CASSLVAGEVDTQYF. For the CDR3, the DNA is TGTGCCAGCAGCTTAGTAGCGGGGGAGGTAGATACGCAGTATTTT.

This chain links TRBV7-2 with TRBJ2-2; 8 nucleotides align to TRBD1. The CDR3 is 15 residues long. Unmatched junction bases numbered 4, after V lost 4 bases and J lost 3 bases. Germline V gives CDR1 SGHTA, CDR2 FQGNSA. The CDR3 DNA is TGTGCCAGCAGCTCGCAGGGGGCTGACACCGGGGAGCTGTTTTTT. Translating gives CASSSQGADTGELFF.

This chain joins TRBV24-1 and TRBJ2-1; TRBD2 matches 7 bases. This CDR3 region has 16 residues. Trimming took 3 bases from V and 4 from J; bases not matched to a gene: 8. Germline lookup yields CDR1 KGHDR and CDR2 SFDVKD. In nucleotides, the CDR3 is TGTGCCACCAGTGATGCGACCGGGACTACGTACAATGAGCAGTTCTTC. Protein product: CATSDATGTTYNEQFF.

The V call is TRBV25-1, the J call TRBJ2-2; D not certain. With 6 bases removed from V and 2 bases from J, the gap between germline ends came to 10 bases. The CDR3 runs 14 residues. Germline V gene lookup returns CDR1 MGHDK and CDR2 SYGVNS. As DNA, the CDR3 is TGTGCCAGCAGAGGGTCGACAAACACCGGGGAGCTGTTTTTT. Encoded protein: CASRGSTNTGELFF.

The chain employs TRBV4-2 and TRBJ1-2; TRBD1 matches 9 bases. J was trimmed by 8 bases and V by 4 bases; bases with no gene match: 11. Germline assignment: CDR1 LGHNA and CDR2 YNFKEQ. This CDR3 region has 15 residues. CDR3 sequence: CASSRKGQGLFGYTF. The CDR3 nucleotides read TGTGCCAGCAGCCGGAAGGGACAGGGCCTGTTCGGCTACACCTTC.